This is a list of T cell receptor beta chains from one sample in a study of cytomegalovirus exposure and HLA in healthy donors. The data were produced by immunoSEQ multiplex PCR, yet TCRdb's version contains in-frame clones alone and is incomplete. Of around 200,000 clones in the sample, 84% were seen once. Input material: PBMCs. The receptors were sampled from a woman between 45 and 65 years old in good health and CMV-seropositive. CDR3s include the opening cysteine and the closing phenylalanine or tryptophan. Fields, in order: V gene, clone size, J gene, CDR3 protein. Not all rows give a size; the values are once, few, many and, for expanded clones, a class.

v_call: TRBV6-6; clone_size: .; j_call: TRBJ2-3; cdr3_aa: CASSPRSGGTDTQYF
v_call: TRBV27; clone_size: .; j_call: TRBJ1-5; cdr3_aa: CASSLKGAGQPQHF
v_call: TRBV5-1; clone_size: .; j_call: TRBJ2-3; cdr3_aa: CASSLFGGTDTQYF
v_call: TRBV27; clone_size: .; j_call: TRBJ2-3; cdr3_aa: CASSWTSGGTDTQYF
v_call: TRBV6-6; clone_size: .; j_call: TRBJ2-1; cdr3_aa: CASSYGTSDYNEQFF
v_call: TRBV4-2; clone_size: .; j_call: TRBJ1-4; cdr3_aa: CASSQPGTGEEKLFF
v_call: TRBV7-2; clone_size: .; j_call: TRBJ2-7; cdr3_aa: CASSLEAASDEQYF
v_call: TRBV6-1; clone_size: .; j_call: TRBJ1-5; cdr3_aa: CASRTGNSNQPQHF
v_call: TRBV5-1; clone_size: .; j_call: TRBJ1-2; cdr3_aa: CASTDSNGYTF
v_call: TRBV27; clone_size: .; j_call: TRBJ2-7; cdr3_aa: CASSPMDRGRHEQYF
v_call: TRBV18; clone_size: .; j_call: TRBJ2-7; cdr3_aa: CASSPDYFPGSYEQYF
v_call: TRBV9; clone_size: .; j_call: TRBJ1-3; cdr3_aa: CASSVEGHISGNTIYF
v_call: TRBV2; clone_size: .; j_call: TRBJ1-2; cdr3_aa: CASSESRTADGYTF
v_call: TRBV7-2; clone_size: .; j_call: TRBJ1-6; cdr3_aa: CASSLAGAHSPLHF
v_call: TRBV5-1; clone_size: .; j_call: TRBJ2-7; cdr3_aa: CASSFDGGLYEQYF
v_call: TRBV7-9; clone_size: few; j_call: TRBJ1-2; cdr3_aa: CASSLVSGYGYTF
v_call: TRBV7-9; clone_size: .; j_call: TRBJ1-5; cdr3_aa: CASSRDREPQHF